The entry that follows covers one T cell receptor (beta chain) sequence. This clonotype was detected many times. The antigen this receptor binds is unknown. The sample holds no much larger clone one base away, and base qualities are not on file. This entry comes from a study of Graves' ophthalmopathy and Graves' hyperthyroidism (dated by TCRdb to 2017 to 2018). Looking at the study overall: Peripheral blood samples were taken at the time of initial diagnosis, before any treatment was given. TCR beta repertoire signatures were used to distinguish Graves' ophthalmopathy from Graves' hyperthyroidism and to predict progression to ophthalmopathy. In total, 135 blood samples were TCR-sequenced: 40 to 45 ophthalmopathy, some 72 hyperthyroidism and roughly 17 hyperthyroidism-to-ophthalmopathy patients. To explore V-J signatures distinguishing ophthalmopathy from hyperthyroidism, a discovery set of roughly 98 patients (roughly 45 ophthalmopathy, 57 stable hyperthyroidism) was enrolled. For independent validation, a separate cohort was made up of 18 hyperthyroidism patients plus 17 patients who later progressed from hyperthyroidism to ophthalmopathy. In about six hyperthyroidism patients, the T-cell repertoires found in thyroid tissue were compared with those found in blood. Once sampling was done, hyperthyroidism patients were given methimazole at a starting dose of 30 mg daily, while ophthalmopathy patients were given high-dose intravenous methylprednisolone. What the study reported, not specific to this receptor: In validation, the model predicted ophthalmopathy progression with 55% to 71% sensitivity and 72% to 80% specificity; some twelve predicted patients were CT-confirmed with GO in a median of roughly 6.8 months. Most expanded thyroid clonotypes with a frequency above 0.001 also appeared in blood, which suggests that blood repertoires may reflect the immune response in the thyroid. Sample size was not predetermined statistically, and investigators were not blinded to group allocation. In cross-validation, the 13-signature model distinguished ophthalmopathy from stable hyperthyroidism with just over 85% sensitivity and around 82% specificity, and in the test set the corresponding values were approximately 80% and 75%.

Ophthalmopathy patients were characterized by moderately to severely active disease, a Clinical Activity Score of at least 3, a NOSPECS grade of at least 4, and a disease duration under 3 months. Patients with other autoimmune diseases, uncontrolled infections, pregnancy or lactation were excluded. Diagnosis was based on clinical symptoms, serum thyroxine, TRAb, thyroid ultrasound and orbital computed tomography. PBMCs were isolated from about 10 ml of fresh peripheral blood by Ficoll-Paque density gradient centrifugation. Total RNA was extracted with Trizol reagent and quality-checked on an Agilent 2100 Bioanalyzer. The CDR3, cysteine through phenylalanine, is 10 amino acids long. Solely the CDR3 DNA is kept, with 30 bases framed from the first base. The germline V gene (reference sequence) specifies SEHNR as CDR1 and FQNEAQ as CDR2. The junction carries 5 bases between V and J, which are trimmed by 9 bases and 6 bases respectively.

TCR beta CDR3 regions were amplified from RNA transcripts for repertoire sequencing. The first round of RT-PCR was done with HTBI primers and the Qiagen OneStep RT-PCR kit, and was followed by a second round of multiplex PCR, then size selection and purification. Libraries were sequenced paired-end with 100 bp reads on an Illumina HiSeq2000. Processing in the source paper ran as follows. Reads were processed with SOAPnuke, discarding reads with adapters, uncalled bases, mean Phred below 15, or no exact constant-primer or identifier match. COPE v1.2.5 was used to merge the high-quality paired reads. Each unique nucleotide sequence was defined as a clonotype, and clonotypes were aligned to IMGT TRB V, D and J references with MiTCR v1.1. Analysis was restricted to V-J combinations with a frequency above 0.0001, which covered 99.2% of repertoires. A TCR clonal expansion and chaos score per V-J combination was defined as the ratio of F50 clonal expansion to chaos observed in the TCRdist matrix. Welch's t-statistics and random forest were used to narrow the features down to 13 V-J combinations, which were then fed into a naive Bayes classifier. Thyroid-blood repertoire similarity was quantified with the Morisita-Horn index. The public reads were quality trimmed at Q25 with fastp and then assembled into clones with MiXCR by TCRdb, keeping productive beta chains. Each entry merges the rows of one CDR3 protein and shows their most common DNA and genes. TCRdb assigned the V and J calls; the authors' analysis was not used. The sample profile shows 600,000 to 700,000 distinct CDR3 sequences; more than 40% of them were found once. The ten largest account for about 3.3% of the sample.

Sequenced sample: peripheral blood. The receptor chain draws on TRBV7-9 and TRBJ2-2, with no confidently assigned D gene. This receptor was obtained from an adult man with Graves' ophthalmopathy. The CDR3 protein: CARSSGELFF. DNA sequence: TGTGCCAGGAGTTCCGGGGAGCTGTTTTTT.